This T cell receptor beta chain was captured by sequencing in a study of blood T cell repertoires in COVID-19. Study as a whole: The study drew acute and convalescent COVID-19 samples from the United States, Italy and Spain. Sources were T cells, B-cell-depleted T cells, or PBMCs; the material itself was cDNA or gDNA.

Produced via immunoSEQ multiplex PCR; TCRdb's table is partial and in-frame only. Here the sample spans about 5,900 clones, roughly nine tenths being singletons. Remarks on this clone: Other nucleotide sequences from this sample produce the same CDR3.

Sequenced material: peripheral blood. The receptor was isolated from a human donor in a cohort sampled during active COVID-19.

CDR3 in amino acids: CASSLLLRGTGIYEQYF. The DNA for the CDR3 is TGTGCCAGCAGTTTACTCCTGAGGGGAACAGGGATCTACGAGCAGTACTTC. The chain has TRBV27 and TRBJ2-7; the D gene is possibly TRBD1 (6 bases). V lost 2 bases to trimming and J lost 3 bases, with 20 bases between them. CDR1 and CDR2 from the germline V gene are MNHEY and SMNVEV (reference sequence). This CDR3 contains 17 residues.